The 27 T cell receptor beta chains reported below all come from one sample, sequenced in a study of cytomegalovirus exposure and HLA in healthy donors. PCR employed 60 Vbeta and 13 Jbeta primers. Measured with immunoSEQ multiplex PCR; TCRdb has only the in-frame clones, and not every one. The sample lists roughly 130,000 clones, less than 75% seen once, with around 2.1% in the top ten. Sample: PBMCs. These receptors were taken from a woman aged 40 to 50 in good health and CMV-seropositive.

The chain recombines TRBV25-1 with TRBJ2-2, with 8 nucleotides matching TRBD1. Unmatched junction bases numbered 6, after V lost 3 bases and J lost 3 bases. This CDR3 has 16 residues. Germline CDR1 and CDR2: MGHDK and SYGVNS. The CDR3 nucleotides are TGTGCCAGCAGTGATCTTGGACAGGGTCACACCGGGGAGCTGTTTTTT. Translation: CASSDLGQGHTGELFF.

The chain links TRBV28 to TRBJ2-7; D might be TRBD2 (6 bases). The CDR3 consists of 15 residues. In germline, CDR1 is MDHEN, CDR2 SYDVKM. V was trimmed by 5 bases and J by 2 bases, leaving 16 bases between them. For the CDR3, the DNA is TGTGCCAGCAGTCCGGGGGTCCTACAGGCCTACGAGCAGTACTTC. It codes for CASSPGVLQAYEQYF.

This clone was recorded once. Other DNA sequences in this sample translate to the same CDR3. The J gene is TRBJ2-2, the V gene TRBV9; TRBD1 aligns across 7 bases. This CDR3 has 15 residues. The trim removed 1 base at V and 4 bases at J, leaving 4 bases unmatched. CDR1 SGDLS and CDR2 YYNGEE come from the germline V gene. The CDR3 protein is CASSVKQGFTGELFF. Here the CDR3 DNA reads TGTGCCAGCAGCGTAAAACAGGGGTTCACCGGGGAGCTGTTTTTT.

The V and J genes are TRBV5-4 and TRBJ1-2; D remains unclear. V was trimmed by 4 bases and J by 4 bases, leaving 11 bases between them. The CDR3 is 13 amino acids. CDR1 and CDR2 from the germline V gene are SGHNT and YYREEE (reference sequence). CDR3 loop: CASSVRDGYGYTF. The CDR3 DNA reads TGTGCCAGCAGCGTCCGGGATGGCTATGGCTACACCTTC. The entire variable domain, with the rest obtained from reference TRBV5-4 and TRBJ1-2, is as follows: ETGVTQSPTHLIKTRGQQVTLRCSSQSGHNTVSWYQQALGQGPQFIFQYYREEENGRGNFPPRFSGLQFPNYSSELNVNALELDDSALYLCASSVRDGYGYTFGSGTRLTVV.

V gene TRBV2 combines with J gene TRBJ1-2; perhaps TRBD1 as D (6 bases). Deletions cut 5 bases from V and 2 bases from J, with 18 bases between. From germline, CDR1 is SNHLY and CDR2 FYNNEI. This CDR3 has 16 residues. CDR3 residues: CASSKNRDGENYGYTF. The CDR3 DNA is TGTGCCAGCAGTAAAAACAGGGACGGAGAGAACTATGGCTACACCTTC.

This chain uses TRBV6-5 with TRBJ2-3; D is undetermined. The CDR3 runs 15 residues. Deletions cut 3 bases from V and 2 bases from J, with 12 bases between. Germline CDR1 is MNHEY and CDR2 is SVGAGI. This CDR3 is CASSYSERPTDTQYF. In nucleotides, the CDR3 is TGTGCCAGCAGTTATTCGGAGCGACCCACAGATACGCAGTATTTT.

The rearrangement uses TRBV6-1 and TRBJ2-7, with 8 bases identical to TRBD1. CDR1 and CDR2 (germline): MNHNS, SASEGT. This CDR3 has 13 residues. Trimming took 6 bases from V and 5 from J; bases not matched to a gene: 6. The CDR3 sequence: CASRIQGVHEQYF. As DNA, the CDR3 is TGTGCCAGCAGGATACAGGGGGTTCACGAGCAGTACTTC.

The chain employs TRBV5-4 and TRBJ1-3; D not resolved. Germline assignment: CDR1 SGHNT and CDR2 YYREEE (reference sequence). Trimming removed 4 bases at V and 3 bases at J, with 26 bases between. CDR3 length: 19 residues. The DNA of the CDR3 is TGTGCCAGCAGCGGCGTCGACGCCGGAGGCTCTATCGGTGGAAACACCATATATTTT. Protein product: CASSGVDAGGSIGGNTIYF.

The gene calls are TRBV30 and TRBJ1-4; 11 bases map to TRBD1. This CDR3 region has 17 residues. From germline, CDR1 is GTSNPN and CDR2 SVGIG (reference sequence). With V trimmed by 1 base and J by 3 bases, 7 bases remained unmatched. CDR3 protein: CAWSALGDRGANEKLFF. DNA for the CDR3: TGTGCCTGGAGTGCCCTTGGGGACAGGGGGGCTAATGAAAAACTGTTTTTT.

The chain carries TRBV30 and TRBJ2-3; possible D gene TRBD2, 5 bases. The length of the CDR3 is 14 residues. Germline CDR1 and CDR2: GTSNPN and SVGIG (reference sequence). V was clipped by 0 bases and J by 5 bases, with 12 bases between them. CDR3 protein: CAWSVLVTGDTQYF. For the CDR3, the DNA is TGTGCCTGGAGTGTACTAGTCACGGGAGATACGCAGTATTTT. Supplemented by reference TRBV30 and TRBJ2-3, the full variable domain reads SQTIHQWPATLVQPVGSPLSLECTVEGTSNPNLYWYRQAAGRGLQLLFYSVGIGQISSEVPQNLSASRPQDRQFILSSKKLLLSDSGFYLCAWSVLVTGDTQYFGPGTRLTVL.

The chain uses TRBV9 and TRBJ1-4; the D is unclear. The CDR3 runs to 15 residues. Trimming cost V 4 bases and J 8 bases, with 18 bases left between them. CDR1 and CDR2 (germline): SGDLS, YYNGEE. The CDR3 coding sequence is TGTGCCAGCAGCTCTCATCCAGGAAACGCCGAAAAACTGTTTTTT. Protein: CASSSHPGNAEKLFF.

V gene TRBV5-6 combines with J gene TRBJ1-3; no definite D call. Trimming took off 4 bases at V and 3 bases at J, with 14 bases between the two ends. Germline loops: CDR1 SGHDT, CDR2 YYEEEE. The CDR3 runs 15 residues. For the CDR3, the DNA is TGTGCCAGCAGCCATTCTGGGCTTGGTGGAAACACCATATATTTT. Residues: CASSHSGLGGNTIYF.

The chain employs TRBV11-2 and TRBJ2-1, with 8 bases identical to TRBD2. The CDR3 is 16 amino acids. V was pared by 5 bases and J by 4 bases, with 10 bases of the junction left unmatched. Germline V lookup: CDR1 SGHAT, CDR2 FQNNGV. DNA for the CDR3: TGTGCCAGCAGCCCCGCCGCAGAGCGGGGGTACAATGAGCAGTTCTTC. Translated, it gives CASSPAAERGYNEQFF.

The DNA of the CDR3 is TGTGCCAGCAGCACGGGACAGGGGTTCACGCATACGCAGTATTTT. This codes for CASSTGQGFTHTQYF. V is TRBV7-3 and J is TRBJ2-3; 10 nucleotides match TRBD1. Germline V gene lookup returns CDR1 SGHTA and CDR2 FQGTGA. V was pared by 5 bases and J by 7 bases, with 9 bases of the junction left unmatched. The CDR3 covers 15 residues.

The chain joins TRBV4-3 to TRBJ2-1, with a tentative D call TRBD1 (5 bases). Germline V lookup: CDR1 LGHNA, CDR2 YSLEER. Trimming took 0 bases from V and 9 from J, leaving 15 bases between them. The CDR3 is made up of 15 amino acids. The CDR3 region is CASSQESRVYFEQFF. DNA for the CDR3: TGCGCCAGCAGCCAAGAGTCCAGGGTTTACTTTGAGCAGTTCTTC.

This sequence joins TRBV9 and TRBJ2-1; 8 bases match TRBD1. CDR3 length: 15 amino acids. Germline CDR1 is SGDLS and CDR2 is YYNGEE. J was trimmed by 6 bases and V by 0 bases; bases with no gene match: 5. In DNA form, the CDR3 reads TGTGCCAGCAGCGTAGAAGGCGGGACAGGCAATGAGCAGTTCTTC. It specifies CASSVEGGTGNEQFF. The whole variable domain, remainder taken from reference TRBV9 and TRBJ2-1, is DSGVTQTPKHLITATGQRVTLRCSPRSGDLSVYWYQQSLDQGLQFLIQYYNGEERAKGNILERFSAQQFPDLHSELNLSSLELGDSALYFCASSVEGGTGNEQFFGPGTRLTVL.

This clone appeared a few times. The chain couples TRBV5-4 to TRBJ2-7; D may be TRBD2 (7 bases). The CDR3 is 15 amino acids. Germline CDR1 reads SGHNT; CDR2 reads YYREEE (reference sequence). Trimming cost V 4 bases and J 4 bases, with 18 bases left between them. DNA for the CDR3: TGTGCCAGCAGCCTGCGCGGGGGCCCGCTTTACGAGCAGTACTTC. Its protein product is CASSLRGGPLYEQYF.

The chain is built from TRBV7-8 and TRBJ1-2, with 9 bases lining up with TRBD1. The junction had 13 bases not matched to a gene; V was cut back by 4 bases and J by 4 bases. The CDR3 is made up of 17 amino acids. Germline V gene sequence: CDR1 SGHVS, CDR2 FQNEAQ. The DNA for the CDR3 is TGTGCCAGCAGCTACGGCGGGACAGGGTATTCCAGCTATGGCTACACCTTC. Protein product: CASSYGGTGYSSYGYTF.

The chain joins TRBV6-5 to TRBJ1-1; D possibly corresponds to TRBD1 (6 bases). Germline lookup yields CDR1 MNHEY and CDR2 SVGAGI. CDR3 length equals 14 residues. The V gene lost 2 bases and the J gene lost 4 bases, with 11 bases spanning the gap. The DNA for the CDR3 is TGTGCCAGCAGTTACGAAACAGGGCCCACTGAAGCTTTCTTT. It specifies CASSYETGPTEAFF.

The chain has TRBV28 and TRBJ1-4; D ambiguous. CDR3 size: 14 residues. The V and J ends lost 5 bases and 2 bases respectively, with 9 bases between them. Looked up from germline, CDR1 is MDHEN and CDR2 is SYDVKM. For the CDR3, the DNA is TGTGCCAGCAGTAGTTGGAGGACTAATGAAAAACTGTTTTTT. It encodes CASSSWRTNEKLFF.

With respect to this clone: Distinct nucleotide sequences in the sample also encode this CDR3. The chain uses TRBV5-1 and TRBJ1-4; D gene unclear. Germline V CDR1 and CDR2: SGHRS, YFSETQ. V was cut by 0 bases and J by 0 bases, with 3 bases left in between. The CDR3 is 14 residues long. The DNA for the CDR3 is TGCGCCAGCAGCTTGGCGGCAACTAATGAAAAACTGTTTTTT. Translated, it gives CASSLAATNEKLFF.

V usage is TRBV9 and J usage is TRBJ2-3; D gene uncertain. CDR1 and CDR2 from the germline V gene are SGDLS and YYNGEE. This CDR3 is built from 14 residues. V was trimmed by 1 base and J by 6 bases, leaving 12 bases between them. The CDR3 region has the DNA TGTGCCAGCAGCGTATTTGGCGAGGCGGATACGCAGTATTTT. Amino acid sequence: CASSVFGEADTQYF.

The rearrangement uses TRBV30 and TRBJ2-7; 9 bases align to TRBD2. V dropped 2 bases and J dropped 4; count of bases not matched to a gene: 6. This CDR3 is built from 14 residues. Germline lookup yields CDR1 GTSNPN and CDR2 SVGIG (reference sequence). As DNA, the CDR3 is TGTGCCTGGAGTCCCAGCGGGGGGAGTTACGAGCAGTACTTC. It yields the protein CAWSPSGGSYEQYF.

The chain employs TRBV5-1 and TRBJ1-1; 12 bases are a match to TRBD1. This CDR3 contains 14 residues. Germline V gene lookup returns CDR1 SGHRS and CDR2 YFSETQ. J was trimmed by 5 bases and V by 5 bases; bases with no gene match: 4. The CDR3 DNA is TGCGCCAGCAGGGGACAGGGGGCCGAGACTGAAGCTTTCTTT. Its translation is CASRGQGAETEAFF.

This clone came up a few times. The chain joins TRBV28 to TRBJ1-1; D is possibly TRBD1 (5 bases). V lost 2 bases and J 3 bases, leaving 10 bases between the germline ends. Germline V gene data show CDR1 as MDHEN and CDR2 as SYDVKM. The CDR3 covers 14 residues. In nucleotides, the CDR3 is TGTGCCAGCAGTTTACAGGGTTGGGACACTGAAGCTTTCTTT. This sequence encodes CASSLQGWDTEAFF.

The J gene is TRBJ2-3, the V gene TRBV18, with 10 bases fitting TRBD2. This CDR3 has 17 residues. The germline V gene encodes CDR1 KGHSH and CDR2 LQKENI. The J segment lost 3 bases and the V segment lost 6 bases, leaving 12 bases of the junction unmatched. The CDR3: CASSPQREGPRTDTQYF. Written as DNA, the CDR3 is TGTGCCAGCTCGCCCCAGCGGGAGGGCCCTCGTACAGATACGCAGTATTTT.

The V call is TRBV11-2, the J call TRBJ2-1; 7 nucleotides match TRBD2. Germline V gene lookup returns CDR1 SGHAT and CDR2 FQNNGV. This CDR3 region has 20 residues. Trimming at V came to 0 bases and at J to 0 bases, leaving 14 bases not matched to a gene. CDR3 in amino acids: CASSLDHGARDYNSYNEQFF. CDR3 DNA: TGTGCCAGCAGCTTAGATCACGGCGCCCGGGACTACAACTCCTACAATGAGCAGTTCTTC.